These 30 T cell receptor beta chains originate from one sample sequenced in a study of T-cell reconstitution after alpha-beta-depleted transplantation in children. It was with unique molecular identifiers that the TCRbeta library was prepared. TCRdb redid the calling of the PCR reads with MiXCR, one entry per CDR3 protein. The sample consists of a few hundred thousand distinct CDR3 sequences, over 20% of them appearing once. Material: PBMCs, obtained before TCRalphabeta/CD19-depleted stem cell transplant. Receptor source: a boy under two years old with Wiskott-Aldrich syndrome, due to receive a stem cell transplant.

The chain employs TRBV6-1 and TRBJ1-2; the D is unclear. Germline V CDR1 and CDR2: MNHNS, SASEGT. Trimming removed 6 bases from V and 6 bases from J, with 14 bases in between. The length of the CDR3 is 13 residues. CDR3 DNA sequence: TGTGCCAGCAGCGCAACGAGGATCCATGGCTACACCTTC. The encoded protein is CASSATRIHGYTF.

The genes are TRBV12-3 or TRBV12-4 and TRBJ1-1, with TRBD1 identical over 9 bases. The CDR3 consists of 16 residues. J was trimmed by 3 bases and V by 6 bases; bases with no gene match: 11. Here the CDR3 DNA reads TGTGCCAGCAGCCCACAGGGGGCGCTTTGGGACACTGAAGCTTTCTTT. It yields the protein CASSPQGALWDTEAFF.

The chain employs TRBV10-2 and TRBJ2-7, with 8 bases aligning to TRBD1. Germline CDR1 and CDR2: WSHSY and SAAADI. J lost 1 base, V lost 6 bases, and 14 bases had no gene match. There are 17 residues in the CDR3. CDR3 residues: CASSPILDRAESYEQYF. Here the CDR3 DNA reads TGCGCCAGCAGCCCTATCCTGGACAGGGCCGAGTCCTACGAGCAGTACTTC.

The chain couples TRBV5-1 to TRBJ1-1, with no clear D. V dropped 3 bases and J dropped 2 bases, with 11 bases sitting between them. This CDR3 region has 14 residues. CDR1 and CDR2 (germline): SGHRS, YFSETQ. CDR3: CASSSSTSNTEAFF. The DNA of the CDR3 is TGCGCCAGCAGCTCCTCGACTTCAAACACTGAAGCTTTCTTT.

The table lists this clonotype with a few counts. V and J are TRBV10-2 and TRBJ1-5; weak D call: TRBD1 (5 bases). The V end was cut by 4 bases, the J end by 0 bases, with 19 bases between. The CDR3 has 18 residues. The germline V gene has CDR1 WSHSY and CDR2 SAAADI. The CDR3 DNA sequence: TGCGCCAGCAGTGCCCGGAAGGCTGGGGGTGTTAGCAATCAGCCCCAGCATTTT. Translated: CASSARKAGGVSNQPQHF.

V and J are TRBV5-5 and TRBJ2-1; TRBD1 matches 11 bases. There are 16 residues in the CDR3. J was trimmed by 4 bases and V by 4 bases; bases with no gene match: 7. From germline, CDR1 is SGHKS and CDR2 YYEKEE (reference sequence). CDR3 bases: TGTGCCAGCAGCGTAACCGGGACAGGGGGGTACAATGAGCAGTTCTTC. Amino acids: CASSVTGTGGYNEQFF. Supplemented by reference TRBV5-5 and TRBJ2-1, the full variable domain reads DAGVTQSPTHLIKTRGQQVTLRCSPISGHKSVSWYQQVLGQGPQFIFQYYEKEERGRGNFPDRFSARQFPNYSSELNVNALLLGDSALYLCASSVTGTGGYNEQFFGPGTRLTVL.

The chain employs TRBV4-1 and TRBJ2-2, with 9 bases aligning to TRBD2. This CDR3 has 16 residues. Germline assignment: CDR1 MGHRA and CDR2 YSYEKL. V lost 4 bases, J lost 5 bases, and 8 bases stayed unmatched. For the CDR3, the DNA is TGCGCCAGCAGCCCCGTGGCGGGAGGGCCGACCGGGGAGCTGTTTTTT. Its protein is CASSPVAGGPTGELFF.

V gene TRBV15 combines with J gene TRBJ1-1; a possible D gene is TRBD1 (6 bases). V was cut by 1 base and J by 5 bases, with 11 bases left in between. This CDR3 spans 14 amino acids. Looked up from germline, CDR1 is LNHNV and CDR2 is YYDKDF (reference sequence). CDR3 sequence (DNA): TGTGCCACCAGCAGAGCCTACAGGGAAACTGAAGCTTTCTTT. As protein: CATSRAYRETEAFF.

This sequence joins TRBV2 and TRBJ2-1, with TRBD2 matching 7 bases. The CDR3 consists of 14 residues. Looked up from germline, CDR1 is SNHLY and CDR2 is FYNNEI. The V gene end was trimmed by 10 bases and the J gene end by 5 bases; junction bases not matched to a gene: 11. CDR3 bases: TGTGCCATTGGGCGGCGGGCGGGAGACAATGAGCAGTTCTTC. Translating it yields CAIGRRAGDNEQFF. The full variable domain, rest sourced from reference TRBV2 and TRBJ2-1, is EPEVTQTPSHQVTQMGQEVILRCVPISNHLYFYWYRQILGQKVEFLVSFYNNEISEKSEIFDDQFSVERPDGSNFTLKIRSTKLEDSAMYFCAIGRRAGDNEQFFGPGTRLTVL.

This clonotype was found a few times. This sequence joins TRBV5-1 and TRBJ2-1; D gene unclear. Trimming removed 0 bases at V and 8 bases at J, with 15 bases between. CDR3 length: 15 residues. In germline, CDR1 is SGHRS, CDR2 YFSETQ. The DNA for the CDR3 is TGCGCCAGCAGCTTGGTTATCGGAGTAGGAGATGAGCAGTTCTTC. Translated, it gives CASSLVIGVGDEQFF.

This clonotype was seen a few times. The rearrangement joins TRBV5-6 to TRBJ1-1, with D tentatively TRBD1 (5 bases). CDR3 length equals 15 residues. Trimming shortened V by 0 bases and J by 5 bases, and 14 bases separated the two germline ends. Looked up from germline, CDR1 is SGHDT and CDR2 is YYEEEE. The CDR3 nucleotides read TGTGCCAGCAGCTTGGCCGGCCCCGGGGGGACTGAAGCTTTCTTT. Translation: CASSLAGPGGTEAFF.

In its sample, this clonotype was seen a few times. The chain combines TRBV20-1 with TRBJ2-3; 11 positions match TRBD2. In germline, CDR1 is DFQATT, CDR2 SNEGSKA (reference sequence). This CDR3 comprises 14 residues. V lost 5 bases, J lost 2 bases, and 3 bases stayed unmatched. The CDR3, as DNA: TGCAGTGCTCTTAGCGGGAGGGACACAGATACGCAGTATTTT. Translation: CSALSGRDTDTQYF.

This clonotype came up a few times. The chain couples TRBV5-1 to TRBJ2-2; no clear D. The CDR3 is 15 residues long. CDR1 and CDR2 from the germline V gene are SGHRS and YFSETQ. V gave up 0 bases and J gave up 2 bases, with 8 bases separating them. Written as DNA, the CDR3 is TGCGCCAGCAGCTTGGAGTACGATAACACCGGGGAGCTGTTTTTT. Translating gives CASSLEYDNTGELFF. Full variable domain (rest looked up from reference TRBV5-1 and TRBJ2-2): KAGVTQTPRYLIKTRGQQVTLSCSPISGHRSVSWYQQTPGQGLQFLFEYFSETQRNKGNFPGRFSGRQFSNSRSEMNVSTLELGDSALYLCASSLEYDNTGELFFGEGSRLTVL.

This chain connects TRBV5-1 to TRBJ2-5; 8 positions match TRBD1. Germline V lookup: CDR1 SGHRS, CDR2 YFSETQ. With V trimmed by 2 bases and J by 5 bases, 11 bases remained unmatched. The CDR3 covers 16 residues. DNA of the CDR3: TGCGCCAGCAGCTTCCAGGGGGCGGTTGTTTCGGAGACCCAGTACTTC. This translates into CASSFQGAVVSETQYF.

The chain employs TRBV5-1 and TRBJ2-3; D gene unclear. The V gene's germline CDR1 is SGHRS and CDR2 YFSETQ. Trimming left V 0 bases short and J 9 bases short, with 14 bases between. The CDR3 totals 14 residues. The CDR3 sequence is CASSLAARKATQYF. The CDR3 DNA reads TGCGCCAGCAGCTTGGCGGCTAGAAAGGCCACGCAGTATTTT.

This chain connects TRBV5-1 to TRBJ2-6, with 10 bases lining up with TRBD1. The CDR3 sequence is 15 residues long. The germline V gene encodes CDR1 SGHRS and CDR2 YFSETQ. The J segment lost 0 bases and the V segment lost 9 bases, leaving 3 bases of the junction unmatched. For the CDR3, the DNA is TGCGCCACAAGGACAGGGGGCTCTGGGGCCAACGTCCTGACTTTC. Amino acids: CATRTGGSGANVLTF.

Concerning this clonotype itself: Mismatch with germline at one junction end may stem from a read error. The rearrangement uses TRBV20-1 and TRBJ2-1; TRBD2 aligns across 9 bases. CDR1 and CDR2 from the germline V gene are DFQATT and SNEGSKA (reference sequence). The CDR3 length is 15 residues. The CDR3 DNA sequence: TGCGGTGCTAGGACTAGCGCAAAGGGGCCAAATGAGCAGTTCTTC. Protein: CGARTSAKGPNEQFF.

In this sample, this clonotype turned up a few times. Written as DNA, the CDR3 is TGTGCCAGCAGCCCCGCCGGGCAGGGGGCCTCGAGGAATGAGCAGTTCTTC. Encoded protein: CASSPAGQGASRNEQFF. The chain has TRBV12-3 or TRBV12-4 and TRBJ2-1; 8 nucleotides align to TRBD1. The length of the CDR3 is 17 residues. V lost 6 bases and J lost 7; bases outside the gene matches: 17.

The chain employs TRBV30 and TRBJ1-5, with a tentative D call TRBD1 (5 bases). Trimming pared 3 bases from V and 2 bases from J, leaving 8 bases between. CDR3 length: 13 amino acids. The germline V gene encodes CDR1 GTSNPN and CDR2 SVGIG (reference sequence). The CDR3 loop reads CAWRGRGNQPQHF. DNA for the CDR3: TGTGCCTGGAGAGGCAGGGGCAATCAGCCCCAGCATTTT.

This clonotype occurred a few times. This chain links TRBV3-1 with TRBJ2-1; maybe TRBD1 (5 bases). Germline loops: CDR1 LGHDT, CDR2 YNNKEL (reference sequence). The CDR3 is 16 residues long. V dropped 0 bases and J dropped 3 bases, with 12 bases sitting between them. The CDR3 sequence is CASSQDQGEVYNEQFF. For the CDR3, the DNA is TGTGCCAGCAGCCAAGATCAGGGCGAGGTCTACAATGAGCAGTTCTTC.

Only a few counts were recorded for this clonotype. The chain recombines TRBV5-1 with TRBJ1-1; D might be TRBD1 (6 bases). The V and J ends lost 1 base and 1 base respectively, with 17 bases between them. The germline V gene encodes CDR1 SGHRS and CDR2 YFSETQ. This CDR3 region has 17 residues. The CDR3 region has the DNA TGCGCCAGCAGCTTGAATCCGAACAGGGCTTCGAACACTGAAGCTTTCTTT. Translation: CASSLNPNRASNTEAFF.

This clonotype has more than one count but fewer than ten. The chain employs TRBV4-1 and TRBJ1-1; D remains unclear. This CDR3 has 17 amino acids. CDR1 MGHRA and CDR2 YSYEKL come from the germline V gene. V dropped 0 bases and J dropped 1 base, with 15 bases sitting between them. The CDR3 region has the DNA TGCGCCAGCAGCCAAGATATGACGGGCTCCGGGAACACTGAAGCTTTCTTT. This gives the protein CASSQDMTGSGNTEAFF.

This chain connects TRBV5-6 to TRBJ2-5; possibly TRBD2 for D (6 bases). This CDR3 region has 14 residues. Germline V gives CDR1 SGHDT, CDR2 YYEEEE. Trimming removed 2 bases at V and 2 bases at J, with 10 bases between. CDR3 sequence: CASSLGDFQETQYF. The CDR3 coding sequence is TGTGCCAGCAGCTTAGGGGACTTTCAAGAGACCCAGTACTTC.

The chain employs TRBV20-1 and TRBJ2-3; D uncertain. V lost 5 bases and J lost 5, with 17 bases in between. This CDR3 is 14 amino acids long. Per the germline V gene, CDR1 is DFQATT and CDR2 is SNEGSKA (reference sequence). DNA for the CDR3: TGCAGTGCTGAGGACCAATACACACAAGATACGCAGTATTTT. Protein sequence: CSAEDQYTQDTQYF.

V and J are TRBV20-1 and TRBJ2-2, with a weak D call TRBD2 (6 bases). Germline-derived CDR1 and CDR2 are DFQATT and SNEGSKA (reference sequence). The V and J ends lost 0 bases and 5 bases respectively, with 19 bases between them. The CDR3 has 17 residues. The CDR3 loop is CSARDYLEGGPTGELFF. DNA for the CDR3: TGCAGTGCTAGAGACTACTTGGAAGGAGGGCCAACCGGGGAGCTGTTTTTT.

The genes are TRBV7-3 and TRBJ2-1; TRBD2 agrees at 7 bases. The CDR3 totals 14 residues. The germline gives CDR1 SGHTA, CDR2 FQGTGA. V trimming: 1 base; J trimming: 6 bases; junction bases outside the gene matches: 3. The CDR3 here is CASSLSQRGNEQFF. The CDR3 region has the DNA TGTGCCAGCAGCTTAAGTCAGCGGGGCAATGAGCAGTTCTTC.

V and J are TRBV29-1 and TRBJ1-2; D gene uncertain. Germline V gene data show CDR1 as SQVTM and CDR2 as ANQGSEA. V shed 3 bases and J shed 7 bases, with 3 bases lying between them. The length of the CDR3 is 9 residues. CDR3 sequence reads: CSVDGGYTF. CDR3 DNA: TGCAGCGTTGACGGTGGCTACACCTTC. Variable domain in full (rest from reference TRBV29-1 and TRBJ1-2): SAVISQKPSRDICQRGTSLTIQCQVDSQVTMMFWYRQQPGQSLTLIATANQGSEATYESGFVIDKFPISRPNLTFSTLTVSNMSPEDSSIYLCSVDGGYTFGSGTRLTVV.

This chain links TRBV6-5 with TRBJ2-4; possibly TRBD1 for D (6 bases). Looked up from germline, CDR1 is MNHEY and CDR2 is SVGAGI. This CDR3 has 14 residues. V dropped 0 bases and J dropped 9 bases, with 12 bases sitting between them. The CDR3 nucleotides are TGTGCCAGCAGTTACTCGCCCAGGGGTTCCATTCAGTACTTC. Protein: CASSYSPRGSIQYF.

This clonotype was picked up a small number of times. The chain employs TRBV12-3 or TRBV12-4 and TRBJ2-1; weak D call: TRBD2 (5 bases). Between the trimmed V and J ends, which lost 1 base and 10 bases, there was a span of 14 bases. The CDR3 has 14 residues. The CDR3 sequence: CASSLDSWQREQFF. The CDR3 DNA reads as TGTGCCAGCAGTTTAGACTCTTGGCAGCGGGAGCAGTTCTTC.

CDR3 coding DNA: TGTGCCAGCACGGGCGGGTACAATGAGCAGTTCTTC. Translating it yields CASTGGYNEQFF. The gene calls are TRBV9 and TRBJ2-1; D perhaps matches TRBD2 (5 bases). The germline V gene has CDR1 SGDLS and CDR2 YYNGEE. V shed 6 bases and J shed 4 bases, with 8 bases lying between them. The length of the CDR3 is 12 residues.